Listed below are T cell receptor beta chains from one sample, sequenced in a study of chemoradiotherapy in HPV16-positive cancers. Using immunoSEQ multiplex PCR, the repertoire was profiled, and TCRdb retains in-frame clones only, with some absent. The sample lists about 68,000 clones, about nine tenths seen once, with 4% to 5% in the top ten. The specimen comprised blood, sampled from a patient who underwent chemoradiotherapy. Receptors originate from a human donor with HPV-associated anogenital cancer. The CDR3 runs from the conserved cysteine through the conserved F or W. The D gene is left open where the match is weak. The listing skips clone size in some rows; elsewhere it reads once, few, many or a size class.

size	J	D	V	DNA	CDR3
-	TRBJ2-2	TRBD1	TRBV7-3	TGTGCCAGCAGCTCCACAGGGGGCAGAACCGGGGAGCTGTTTTTT	CASSSTGGRTGELFF
-	TRBJ1-2	-	TRBV7-2	TGTGCCAGCAGTCAGGCGGTTGATGGCTACACCTTC	CASSQAVDGYTF
-	TRBJ2-7	-	TRBV21-1	TGTGCCAGCAGCAAGACGAAGAATCAAGAGTACGAGCAGTACTTC	CASSKTKNQEYEQYF
-	TRBJ2-3	-	TRBV19	TGTGCCAGTAGTATAGAGGGTAGCACAGATACGCAGTATTTT	CASSIEGSTDTQYF
few	TRBJ2-1	TRBD1	TRBV28	TGTGCCACCACTTCCGCGGGACAGGCAAGCTCCTACAATGAGCAGTTCTTC	CATTSAGQASSYNEQFF
-	TRBJ1-4	-	TRBV7-2	TGTGCCAGCAGCCCCGGGTCAACTAATGAAAAACTGTTTTTT	CASSPGSTNEKLFF
-	TRBJ1-5	TRBD1	TRBV28	TGTGCCAGCAGTGTAACCGGGACAGGTATTTATAGCAATCAGCCCCAGCATTTT	CASSVTGTGIYSNQPQHF
once	TRBJ2-7	-	TRBV27	TGTGCCAGCAGTTTAGCCGGCGTAGGGACCTACGAGCAGTACTTC	CASSLAGVGTYEQYF
-	TRBJ2-1	-	TRBV2	TGTGCCAGCAGTTCGGACGGCGCGAGCTACAATGAGCAGTTCTTC	CASSSDGASYNEQFF
-	TRBJ2-7	TRBD1	TRBV14	TGTGCCAGCAGCCACACCTCCGGGACAGGGAGCGGCCAGTACTTC	CASSHTSGTGSGQYF
-	TRBJ2-7	TRBD2	TRBV27	TGTGCCAGCAGGCTAGCGGGAGTCGGCGAGCAGTACTTC	CASRLAGVGEQYF
-	TRBJ1-4	-	TRBV21-1	TGTGCCAGCAGCAAAGTTGCGCTCGCCGGGGCAACTAATGAAAAACTGTTTTTT	CASSKVALAGATNEKLFF
once	TRBJ1-2	-	TRBV18	TGTGCCAGCTCACCGGGGCAGGGGAACTATGGCTACACCTTC	CASSPGQGNYGYTF
-	TRBJ1-2	-	TRBV19	TGTGCCAGTAGTATGCTAGATCCTTACTATGGCTACACCTTC	CASSMLDPYYGYTF
-	TRBJ2-1	TRBD1	TRBV5-6	TGTGCCAGCAGCTTGGATTCAGGGGGTTCCTACAATGAGCAGTTCTTC	CASSLDSGGSYNEQFF
-	TRBJ1-5	-	TRBV6-6	TGTGCCAGCAGTTACTCGACGTTTTTGGAGCCCCAGCATTTT	CASSYSTFLEPQHF
once	TRBJ1-2	TRBD1	TRBV5-1	TGCGCCAGCAGCCCCCGGACAGGGGGCGGCTATGGCTACACCTTC	CASSPRTGGGYGYTF
-	TRBJ2-5	TRBD1	TRBV2	TGTGCCAGCAGTGAGAGGACAGGAGGATTGGAGACCCAGTACTTC	CASSERTGGLETQYF
-	TRBJ1-1	TRBD1	TRBV6-5	TGTGCCAGCAGTTACTCTGGAGGGGGCGGCACTGAAGCTTTCTTT	CASSYSGGGGTEAFF
-	TRBJ1-4	-	TRBV29-1	TGCAGCGTTGACCGGGGAGAAAAACTGTTTTTT	CSVDRGEKLFF
-	TRBJ1-1	-	TRBV5-4	TGTGCCAGCAGCTTGGGGACGAACACTGAAGCTTTCTTT	CASSLGTNTEAFF
-	TRBJ1-1	-	TRBV27	TGTGCCAGCAGTTTAATCCCCGAGAGAAGTACTGAAGCTTTCTTT	CASSLIPERSTEAFF
-	TRBJ1-1	TRBD1	TRBV27	TGTGCCAGCAGTTTATCGACAGGGGCGAACACTGAAGCTTTCTTT	CASSLSTGANTEAFF
-	TRBJ2-2	TRBD2	TRBV5-1	TGCGCCAGCAGCTTGATGGCAAGCGGGGGGGCCACCACCGGGGAGCTGTTTTTT	CASSLMASGGATTGELFF
once	TRBJ2-1	TRBD2	TRBV5-4	TGTGCCAGCAGCTTTAGCGGGAGGGACAATGAGCAGTTCTTC	CASSFSGRDNEQFF
-	TRBJ1-2	-	TRBV10-3	TGTGCCATCAGTGAGTCGATCAGGGGTGGCTACACCTTC	CAISESIRGGYTF
few	TRBJ1-2	TRBD1	TRBV4-1	TGCGCCAGCAGCCAAGATGCCGGGACAGGGGGCTTCGGCTACACCTTC	CASSQDAGTGGFGYTF
-	TRBJ1-2	-	TRBV5-4	TGTGCCAGCAGCTTGGATGTGGGGACAACACCTACGCTTAACTATGGCTACACCTTC	CASSLDVGTTPTLNYGYTF
once	TRBJ1-5	-	TRBV11-2	TGTGCCAGCAGCTTCGGGCCCGGGGGGGTAAGCAATCAGCCCCAGCATTTT	CASSFGPGGVSNQPQHF
-	TRBJ1-1	TRBD1	TRBV10-1	TGCGCCACTTCGACAGGGAATTCACAGTCAGAAGCTTTCTTT	CATSTGNSQSEAFF
once	TRBJ2-7	TRBD1	TRBV6-5	TGTGCCAGCTTTGGGGACAGCTTTACCTACGAGCAGTACTTC	CASFGDSFTYEQYF
few	TRBJ2-1	-	TRBV29-1	TGCAGCGTTGCGGGACCTGCAAAAAATGAGCAGTTCTTC	CSVAGPAKNEQFF
-	TRBJ1-3	TRBD1	TRBV7-9	TGTGCCAGCAGCGCCTGGGACAGACTTTCTGGAAACACCATATATTTT	CASSAWDRLSGNTIYF
few	TRBJ1-2	-	TRBV10-3	TGTGCCATCAGTGGCCGGGACACGTCCTATGGCTACACCTTC	CAISGRDTSYGYTF
few	TRBJ2-3	TRBD2	TRBV19	TGTGCCAGTAGTATAGAAGCTTGGCGGGGGGGCCGGGCAGATACGCAGTATTTT	CASSIEAWRGGRADTQYF
-	TRBJ1-5	-	TRBV28	TGTGCCAGCAGTTTAGTCGGAATATCGGGGCAGCCCCAGCATTTT	CASSLVGISGQPQHF
few	TRBJ1-5	-	TRBV27	TGTGCCAGCAGTTTGCAAGCGGACTGGAATCAGCCCCAGCATTTT	CASSLQADWNQPQHF
-	TRBJ1-2	-	TRBV29-1	TGCAGCGTTGAAGATCGTGGCAGTAACTATGGCTACACCTTC	CSVEDRGSNYGYTF
once	TRBJ2-7	-	TRBV27	TGTGCCAGCAGTTCTTTGGGGTCCTACGAGCAGTACTTC	CASSSLGSYEQYF
-	TRBJ2-5	-	TRBV7-9	TGTGCCAGCGGCGGCCAGACAAAAGAGACCCAGTACTTC	CASGGQTKETQYF
few	TRBJ1-2	-	TRBV6-5	TGTGCCAGCAGTACCCCCAACTATGGCTACACCTTC	CASSTPNYGYTF
once	TRBJ2-7	-	TRBV19	TGTGCCAGTAGTATTGGGCCGGGGATGTCTGACGAGCAGTACTTC	CASSIGPGMSDEQYF